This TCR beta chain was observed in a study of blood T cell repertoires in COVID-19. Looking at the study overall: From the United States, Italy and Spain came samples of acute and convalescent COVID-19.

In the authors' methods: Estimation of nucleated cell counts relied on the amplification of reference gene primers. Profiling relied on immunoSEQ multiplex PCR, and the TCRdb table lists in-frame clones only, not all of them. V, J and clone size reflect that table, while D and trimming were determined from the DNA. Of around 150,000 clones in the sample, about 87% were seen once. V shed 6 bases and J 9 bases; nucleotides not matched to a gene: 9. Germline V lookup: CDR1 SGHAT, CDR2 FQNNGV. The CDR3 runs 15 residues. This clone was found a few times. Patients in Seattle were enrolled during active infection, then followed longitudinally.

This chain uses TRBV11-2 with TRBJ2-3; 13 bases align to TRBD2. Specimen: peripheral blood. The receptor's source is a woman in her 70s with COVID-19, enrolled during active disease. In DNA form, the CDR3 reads TGTGCCAGCAGTCCCGGACTAGCGGGAGCAGGGACGCAGTATTTT. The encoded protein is CASSPGLAGAGTQYF.